This T cell receptor beta chain was obtained from a study of blood T cells in healthy people across ages. This clonotype was picked up a small number of times. Combining a sample-barcoded 5' primer with a J-beta primer mix, a second PCR ran for roughly 7 to 11 cycles. TCRdb called the 5' RACE reads again in MiXCR, with one record for every CDR3 protein. The sample consists of roughly 1.5 million distinct CDR3 sequences, roughly 43% of them appearing once. The CDR3 extends over 15 amino acids. Germline CDR1 is SGHTA and CDR2 is FQGNSA. The chain joins TRBV7-2 to TRBJ2-7; 7 bases line up with TRBD1. The end of the DNA is better explained by TRBJ2-5, so the J call may be wrong. This clonotype originated in a woman under 30 in good health. Material for sequencing was blood. The DNA of the CDR3 is TGTGCCAGCAGCTTAGTAGGAGACAGGGCAGAGACCCAGTACTTC. It encodes CASSLVGDRAETQYF.